This TCR beta chain was identified in a study of T cell clonality in common variable immunodeficiency. Donors gave roughly 5 to 8 ml heparinized peripheral whole blood. This clone was seen more than once but under ten times. Its target is not known. The sequenced fragment ends 3 residues before the CDR3 boundary, so the rest is inferred from the germline J gene. V was trimmed by 3 bases and J by 3 bases, leaving 15 bases between them. The CDR3 contains 14 residues. CDR1 is DFQATT, CDR2 SNEGSKA, per germline (reference sequence). The study, taken as a whole, reports: Fewer deletions and N-nucleotide insertions were reportedly seen in common variable immunodeficiency TCR beta sequences.

TCRdb keeps only in-frame clones here, not all; method: immunoSEQ multiplex PCR. This sample carries around 81,000 clones, none of them present only once. This receptor was identified in a person between 18 and 75 years old in good health. This chain links TRBV20-1 with TRBJ2-7, with a tentative D call TRBD2 (6 bases). Material: peripheral blood mononuclear cells. The CDR3 loop reads CSASLVVGGYEQYF. The DNA read from the CDR3 is TGCAGTGCTAGTCTCGTTGTGGGGGGCTACGAG.